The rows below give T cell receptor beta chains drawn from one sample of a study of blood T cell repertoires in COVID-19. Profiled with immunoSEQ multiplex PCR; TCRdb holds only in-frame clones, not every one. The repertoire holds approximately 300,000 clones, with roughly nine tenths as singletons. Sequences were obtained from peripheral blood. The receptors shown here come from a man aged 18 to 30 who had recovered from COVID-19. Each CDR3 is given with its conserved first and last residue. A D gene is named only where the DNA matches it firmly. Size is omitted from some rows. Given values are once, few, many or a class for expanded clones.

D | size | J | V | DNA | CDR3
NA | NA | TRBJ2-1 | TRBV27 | TGTGCCAGCAGTTTTGTAGGGGGTATTTACAATGAGCAGTTCTTC | CASSFVGGIYNEQFF
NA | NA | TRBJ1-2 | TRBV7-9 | TGTGCCAGCAGCTTAGTGGGACATACTAACTATGGCTACACCTTC | CASSLVGHTNYGYTF
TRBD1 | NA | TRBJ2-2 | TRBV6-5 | TGTGCCAGCAGTTACCAGGGGGTCACCGGGGAGCTGTTTTTT | CASSYQGVTGELFF
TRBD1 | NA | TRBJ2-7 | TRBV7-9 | TGTGCCAGCACTACAGGGGCGAACGAGCAGTACTTC | CASTTGANEQYF
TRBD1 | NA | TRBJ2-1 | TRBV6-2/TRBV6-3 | TGTGCCAGCAGTCTATGGACAGGCTCCAATGAGCAGTTCTTC | CASSLWTGSNEQFF
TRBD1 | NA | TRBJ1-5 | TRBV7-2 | TGTGCCAGCAGCCTCCGGGACAGGGGGGGTCAGCCCCAGCATTTT | CASSLRDRGGQPQHF
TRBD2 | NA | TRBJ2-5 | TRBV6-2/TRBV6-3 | TGTGCCAGCAGTTACTACGGGGGGTCCGAGACCCAGTACTTC | CASSYYGGSETQYF
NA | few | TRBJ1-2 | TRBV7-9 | TGTGCCAGCAGCTCAGGAAACTATGGCTACACCTTC | CASSSGNYGYTF
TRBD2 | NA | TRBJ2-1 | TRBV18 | TGTGCCAGCTCACAGGGACTATCGGACAATGAGCAGTTCTTC | CASSQGLSDNEQFF
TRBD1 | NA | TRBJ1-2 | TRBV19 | TGTGCCAGTAGGCTTAAACATCCGGGACAGGGGGCTCTTTATGGCTACACCTTC | CASRLKHPGQGALYGYTF
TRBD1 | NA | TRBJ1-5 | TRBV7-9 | TGTGCCAGCAGCTTGTCCCCGGGACAGGGACATTCGCCCCAGCATTTT | CASSLSPGQGHSPQHF
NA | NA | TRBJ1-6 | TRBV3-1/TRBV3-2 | TGTGCCAGCAGCTCAGGGGAGTATTCACCCCTCCACTTT | CASSSGEYSPLHF
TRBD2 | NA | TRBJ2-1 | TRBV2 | TGTGCCAGCAGCCCTAGCGGGGGGTCAAACAATGAGCAGTTCTTC | CASSPSGGSNNEQFF
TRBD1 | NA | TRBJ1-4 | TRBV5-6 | TGTGCCAGCAGCCTACCGGGACAGGGTGCTGAAAAACTGTTTTTT | CASSLPGQGAEKLFF
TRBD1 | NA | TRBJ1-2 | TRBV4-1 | TGCGCCAGCAGCCACTTGGACAGGGGGCAAGATGGCTACACCTTC | CASSHLDRGQDGYTF
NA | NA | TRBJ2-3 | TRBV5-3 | TGTGCCAGAAGCCCCCGGAGGGAGGGCACAGATACGCAGTATTTT | CARSPRREGTDTQYF
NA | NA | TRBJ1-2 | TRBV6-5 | TGTGCCAGCACCAACGCCGGGGGGAACTATGGCTACACCTTC | CASTNAGGNYGYTF
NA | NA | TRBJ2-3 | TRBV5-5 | TGTGCCAGCAGCTTCCATACAGATACGCAGTATTTT | CASSFHTDTQYF
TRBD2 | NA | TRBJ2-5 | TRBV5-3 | TGTGCCAGAAGCCCTCGGAGAGGGTTAGCGGGGGGCCCCCTCCAAGAGACCCAGTACTTC | CARSPRRGLAGGPLQETQYF
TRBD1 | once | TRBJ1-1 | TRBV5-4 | TGTGCCAGCAGAGGACAGGGTGAGTTGTTCACTGAAGCTTTCTTT | CASRGQGELFTEAFF
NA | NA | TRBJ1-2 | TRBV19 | TGTGCCAGTCGTTCGGAGTTCTATGGCTACACCTTC | CASRSEFYGYTF
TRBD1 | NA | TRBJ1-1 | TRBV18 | TGTGCCAGCTCACCTCGACAGGGAACGATGAACACTGAAGCTTTCTTT | CASSPRQGTMNTEAFF
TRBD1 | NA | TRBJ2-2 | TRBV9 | TGTGCCAGCAGAGATCCGGGACAGTTCGCCGGGGAGCTGTTTTTT | CASRDPGQFAGELFF
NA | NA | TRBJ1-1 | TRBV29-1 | TGCAGCGCCAGGGAAAACACTGAAGCTTTCTTT | CSARENTEAFF
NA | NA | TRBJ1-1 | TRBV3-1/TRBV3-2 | TGTGCCAGCAGCACCGGGACAGAAGCTTTCTTT | CASSTGTEAFF
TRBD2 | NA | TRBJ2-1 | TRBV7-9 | TGTGCCAGCAGCTTAGAAGCTCTAGCGGGAGCTGGAAATGAGCAGTTCTTC | CASSLEALAGAGNEQFF
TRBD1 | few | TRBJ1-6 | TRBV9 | TGTGCCAGCAGCCCCTCCGAAACAGGGGGTTTTTCACCCCTCCACTTT | CASSPSETGGFSPLHF
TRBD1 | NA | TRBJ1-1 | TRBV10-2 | TGCGCCAGCAGCGGGACAGGGATAAGTAGTGAAGCTTTCTTT | CASSGTGISSEAFF
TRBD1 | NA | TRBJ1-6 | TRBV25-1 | TGTGCCAGCAGTGGACAGGGTTTACCCCTCCACTTT | CASSGQGLPLHF
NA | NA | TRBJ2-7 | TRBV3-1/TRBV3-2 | TGTGCCAGCAGCCGCGAAGGGGCCTACGAGCAGTACTTC | CASSREGAYEQYF
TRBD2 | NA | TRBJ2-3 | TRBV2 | TGTGCCAGCAGCGCCCCTAGCGGGGGTTACGAACATACGCAGTATTTT | CASSAPSGGYEHTQYF